These T cell receptor beta chains were read from a single sample in a study of blood T cell repertoires in COVID-19. Sequencing used immunoSEQ multiplex PCR; TCRdb keeps in-frame clones, though not all of them. Found here are some 60,000 clones, approximately 80% of them singletons; the top ten hold about 20%. Material: peripheral blood. The source is a man aged 25 to 40 with COVID-19, enrolled during active disease. CDR3s include the opening cysteine and the closing phenylalanine or tryptophan. D genes are given only for firm matches. Clone size appears in some rows only: once, few, many, or a class for an expanded clone.

D,size,J,V,DNA,CDR3
-,-,TRBJ1-2,TRBV6-5,TGTGCCAGCAGTTACCGACAGGAACGCTATGGCTACACCTTC,CASSYRQERYGYTF
-,-,TRBJ2-7,TRBV7-9,TGTGCCAGCAGCTTAACTACTGGCGCCTACGAGCAGTACTTC,CASSLTTGAYEQYF
TRBD2,-,TRBJ2-3,TRBV5-6,TGTGCCAGCAGCTTGGGAGCGGGAACGAGCACAGATACGCAGTATTTT,CASSLGAGTSTDTQYF
TRBD2,-,TRBJ2-5,TRBV5-1,TGCGCCAGCAGCATCGGGACTAGCGGGACGGAGACCCAGTACTTC,CASSIGTSGTETQYF
TRBD1,-,TRBJ2-3,TRBV24-1,TGTGCCACCAGTGAGTCGGGACAGTCCGCAGATACGCAGTATTTT,CATSESGQSADTQYF
TRBD2,once,TRBJ2-3,TRBV29-1,TGCAGCGTTGAACAGGTTAGCGGGAGCGGCGATACGCAGTATTTT,CSVEQVSGSGDTQYF
TRBD1,-,TRBJ1-4,TRBV30,TGTGCCTGGAGCCGCAGGGGGCTTGAAAAACTGTTTTTT,CAWSRRGLEKLFF
-,-,TRBJ1-3,TRBV15,TGTGCCACCAGCAGAGATCTGGGGGGACTCTCTGGAAACACCATATATTTT,CATSRDLGGLSGNTIYF
TRBD1,-,TRBJ2-4,TRBV28,TGTGCCAGCAGCCGGACAGGTCCGAGCAAAAACATTCAGTACTTC,CASSRTGPSKNIQYF
-,-,TRBJ2-7,TRBV28,TGTGCCAGCAGTTTAGAGGGTCCTTACGAGCAGTACTTC,CASSLEGPYEQYF
-,-,TRBJ2-7,TRBV5-5,TGTGCCAGCAGCTTGACCCTAGGTGCCTACGAGCAGTACTTC,CASSLTLGAYEQYF
-,few,TRBJ2-7,TRBV6-1,TGTGCCAGCAGTGAAGTGATTAGAAACGAGCAGTACTTC,CASSEVIRNEQYF
-,-,TRBJ2-2,TRBV19,TGTGCCAGTAGTATAGGCAGGACCGGGGAGCTGTTTTTT,CASSIGRTGELFF
-,-,TRBJ2-7,TRBV18,TGTGCCAGCTCACAGAGGTACGGATCCTACGAGCAGTACTTC,CASSQRYGSYEQYF
-,-,TRBJ1-4,TRBV9,TGTGCCAGCAGCGTAGATGGAAGCAGGGCGGTGGAAAAACTGTTTTTT,CASSVDGSRAVEKLFF
TRBD2,-,TRBJ2-2,TRBV4-2,TGTGCCAGCAGCCAAGACGGCCTAGCGGGGGGGCGTACCGGGGAGCTGTTTTTT,CASSQDGLAGGRTGELFF
-,-,TRBJ2-7,TRBV28,TGTGCCAGCAGTTATATACAGGGCTACGAGCAGTACTTC,CASSYIQGYEQYF
TRBD1,-,TRBJ2-2,TRBV7-8,TGTGCCAGCAGCCCAGCCATGGGGACAGCGGTCAACACCGGGGAGCTGTTTTTT,CASSPAMGTAVNTGELFF
-,-,TRBJ1-2,TRBV30,TGTGCCTGGCGAGAGGGGCCTAACTATGGCTACACCTTC,CAWREGPNYGYTF
-,once,TRBJ1-1,TRBV7-6,TGTGCCAGCAGCTCAGGGTTGGGGACTGAAGCTTTCTTT,CASSSGLGTEAFF
TRBD2,-,TRBJ2-3,TRBV5-1,TGCGCCAGCAGCCCCCGGGGGAGCGGGGGGGCCAGAGATACGCAGTATTTT,CASSPRGSGGARDTQYF
TRBD1,-,TRBJ2-7,TRBV5-6,TGTGCCAGCAGCGTCGGGACAGGGCACTACGAGCAGTACTTC,CASSVGTGHYEQYF
-,once,TRBJ1-6,TRBV7-8,TGTGCCAGCAGCTCACCCCATAAGGGGAATAATTCACCCCTCCACTTT,CASSSPHKGNNSPLHF
TRBD1,once,TRBJ1-2,TRBV11-2,TGTGCCAGCAGCCTACAGGGGGTCAGCTACACCTTC,CASSLQGVSYTF
TRBD1,-,TRBJ1-2,TRBV2,TGTGCCAGCAGGGGGACAGGGGACTATGGCTACACCTTC,CASRGTGDYGYTF
TRBD2,-,TRBJ2-3,TRBV27,TGTGCCAGCAGTTTCCGAGGGACTAGCGGACACACAGATACGCAGTATTTT,CASSFRGTSGHTDTQYF